The clone carrying this TCR beta chain was picked up many times. The antigen is not known. TCRdb itself ran the reads through MiXCR, one entry per CDR3 protein. The table records some 250,000 distinct CDR3 sequences, 9.1% of them present only once. The CDR3 is made up of 14 amino acids. V lost 5 bases, J lost 0 bases, and 8 bases lay in between. The germline CDR1 and CDR2 sequences are SGHTA and FQGNSA. These data belong to a study of T cell repertoires in cytomegalovirus infection. In the study overall: Carrying CMV and the relevant HLA type showed in public TCR beta signatures. Study results and caveats: Cumulative frequency (of public TCR beta family members) identified carriers of CMV plus the relevant HLA. In two of eight donors, the top clonotype was HLA-C-restricted CMV-specific.

Sequenced material: PBMCs. The TCR originated in a human donor in good health (CMV status not recorded). Some clones in this sample may be carry-over from other donors' samples. The chain combines TRBV7-2 with TRBJ1-5; perhaps TRBD1 as D (5 bases). CDR3 in DNA: TGTGCCAGCAGCGATAGGGGTAGCAATCAGCCCCAGCATTTT. Translating gives CASSDRGSNQPQHF. The whole variable domain, remainder taken from reference TRBV7-2 and TRBJ1-5, is GAGVSQSPSNKVTEKGKDVELRCDPISGHTALYWYRQSLGQGLEFLIYFQGNSAPDKSGLPSDRFSAERTGGSVSTLTIQRTQQEDSAVYLCASSDRGSNQPQHFGDGTRLSIL.